These 2 T cell receptor beta chains came from one sample sequenced in a study of cytomegalovirus exposure and HLA in healthy donors. 13 Jbeta primers and 60 Vbeta primers were used for the PCR. Libraries were prepared by immunoSEQ multiplex PCR; TCRdb keeps only in-frame clonotypes and omits some of them. The repertoire has some 130,000 clones, roughly three quarters of them found once; the top ten carry approximately 1.7%. The sample comprised PBMCs. These receptor sequences come from a woman in her thirties or forties in good health and CMV-seronegative.

This clone was observed a handful of times. V and J are TRBV7-2 and TRBJ1-5, with D hard to call. The germline V gene has CDR1 SGHTA and CDR2 FQGNSA. V gave up 5 bases and J gave up 4 bases, with 6 bases separating them. The CDR3 totals 12 residues. DNA of the CDR3: TGTGCCAGCAGCGTTAATAATCAGCCCCAGCATTTT. Its translation is CASSVNNQPQHF. Full variable domain (missing parts from reference TRBV7-2 and TRBJ1-5): GAGVSQSPSNKVTEKGKDVELRCDPISGHTALYWYRQSLGQGLEFLIYFQGNSAPDKSGLPSDRFSAERTGGSVSTLTIQRTQQEDSAVYLCASSVNNQPQHFGDGTRLSIL.

V is TRBV2 and J is TRBJ2-7; D not certain. The length of the CDR3 is 14 residues. V was shortened by 1 base and J by 0 bases, with 7 bases between the two germline ends. CDR1 is SNHLY, CDR2 FYNNEI, per germline. The CDR3 reads CASSEVFRSYEQYF. CDR3 nucleotide sequence: TGTGCCAGCAGTGAAGTCTTCCGCTCCTACGAGCAGTACTTC.